Listed below are T cell receptor beta chains from one sample, sequenced in a study of human T cells and chemical hapten exposure. TCRdb re-called the RACE reads through MiXCR, storing one row per CDR3 protein. The sample holds roughly 120,000 distinct CDR3 sequences, about a tenth seen once. The specimen was whole blood, collected in connection with sensitization to the hapten diphenylcyclopropenone (DPC). All receptors come from a woman in her forties with alopecia areata. Some clones in this sample may be carry-over from other donors' samples. The CDR3 runs from the conserved cysteine through the conserved F or W. The D gene is left open where the match is weak. Where a row states a size, it is once, few, many or the class of an expanded clone; other rows omit it.

TRBV18,-,TRBJ2-1,-,CASSPVGNEQFF,TGTGCCAGCTCACCTGTGGGAAATGAGCAGTTCTTC
TRBV20-1,many,TRBJ2-1,-,CSARGERRYNEQFF,TGCAGTGCTAGAGGGGAACGGCGCTACAATGAGCAGTTCTTC
TRBV5-1,many,TRBJ2-5,-,CASSFQGTETQYF,TGCGCCAGCAGTTTTCAGGGTACCGAGACCCAGTACTTC
TRBV18,few,TRBJ2-5,-,CASSPGAAVETQYF,TGTGCCAGCTCACCAGGTGCAGCGGTTGAGACCCAGTACTTC
TRBV12-3/TRBV12-4,many,TRBJ1-2,-,CASSLGQGRGHYYGYTF,TGTGCCAGCAGTTTAGGTCAGGGGCGAGGCCACTACTATGGCTACACCTTC
TRBV9,many,TRBJ2-7,-,CASSQAEGGYYEQYF,TGTGCCAGCAGCCAAGCGGAGGGGGGATATTACGAGCAGTACTTC
TRBV6-5,many,TRBJ1-2,-,CASSYSLAAGYTF,TGTGCCAGCAGTTACTCGTTAGCGGCCGGCTACACCTTC
TRBV6-2/TRBV6-3,-,TRBJ2-4,TRBD2,CASTTRPGTSGGFSNIQYF,TGTGCCAGCACAACCCGCCCCGGGACTAGCGGAGGTTTTTCGAACATTCAGTACTTC
TRBV5-5,-,TRBJ1-1,-,CASAPAGARMNTEAFF,TGTGCCAGCGCACCAGCGGGGGCCCGGATGAACACTGAAGCTTTCTTT
TRBV6-6,many,TRBJ1-1,-,CASTYRQGYTEVFF,TGTGCCAGCACCTACAGGCAGGGTTACACTGAAGTTTTCTTT
TRBV7-9,many,TRBJ2-2,-,CASSLAGTGELFF,TGCGCCAGCAGCTTAGCCGGGACCGGGGAGCTGTTTTTT
TRBV18,few,TRBJ2-5,-,CASSAQVSQETQYF,TGTGCCAGCTCAGCCCAGGTGTCCCAAGAGACCCAGTACTTC
TRBV12-3/TRBV12-4,-,TRBJ1-3,-,CASSLFGYGNTIYF,TGTGCCAGCAGTTTATTTGGGTACGGAAACACCATATATTTT
TRBV6-1,many,TRBJ2-1,-,CASRDRWEQFF,TGTGCCAGCAGGGACAGATGGGAGCAGTTCTTC
TRBV20-1,-,TRBJ2-1,-,CSARGPGSYNEQFF,TGCAGTGCTAGGGGGCCGGGGTCCTACAATGAGCAGTTCTTC
TRBV5-1,many,TRBJ2-2,-,CASSLETGELFF,TGCGCCAGCAGCTTAGAGACCGGGGAGCTGTTTTTT
TRBV28,many,TRBJ1-2,-,CASSRNYGYTF,TGTGCCAGCAGCCGAAACTATGGCTACACCTTC
TRBV29-1,-,TRBJ2-6,-,CSVEDDTPAPGANVLTF,TGCAGCGTTGAAGATGATACCCCGGCACCTGGGGCCAACGTCCTGACTTTC